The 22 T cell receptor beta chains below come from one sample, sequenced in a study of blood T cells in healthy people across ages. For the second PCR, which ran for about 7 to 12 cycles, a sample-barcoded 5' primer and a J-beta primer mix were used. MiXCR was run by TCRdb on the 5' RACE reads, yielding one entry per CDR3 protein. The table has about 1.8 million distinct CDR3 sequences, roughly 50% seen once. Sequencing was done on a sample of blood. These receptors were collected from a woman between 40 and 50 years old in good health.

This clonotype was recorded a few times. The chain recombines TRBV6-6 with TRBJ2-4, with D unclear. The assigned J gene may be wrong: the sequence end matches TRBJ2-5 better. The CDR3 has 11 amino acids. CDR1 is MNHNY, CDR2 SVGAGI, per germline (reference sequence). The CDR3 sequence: CASSKPETQYF. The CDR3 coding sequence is TGTGCCAGCAGTAAACCGGAGACCCAGTACTTC.

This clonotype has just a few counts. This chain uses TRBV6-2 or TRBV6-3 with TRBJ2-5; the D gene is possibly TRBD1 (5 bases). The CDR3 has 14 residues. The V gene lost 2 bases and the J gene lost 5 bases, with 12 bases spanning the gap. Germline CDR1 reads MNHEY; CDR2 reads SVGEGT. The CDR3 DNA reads TGTGCCAGCAGTTACCTAGGGGTGGCGGAGACCCAGTACTTC. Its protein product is CASSYLGVAETQYF.

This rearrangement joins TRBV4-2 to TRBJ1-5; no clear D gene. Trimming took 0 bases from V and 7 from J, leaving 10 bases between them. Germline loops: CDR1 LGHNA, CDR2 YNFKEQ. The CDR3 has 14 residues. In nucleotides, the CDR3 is TGTGCCAGCAGCCAAGATCATAATGACCAGCCCCAGCATTTT. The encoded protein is CASSQDHNDQPQHF.

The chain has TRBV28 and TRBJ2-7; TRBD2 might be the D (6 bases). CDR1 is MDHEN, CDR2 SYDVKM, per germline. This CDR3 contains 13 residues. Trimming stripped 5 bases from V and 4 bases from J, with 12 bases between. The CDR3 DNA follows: TGTGCCAGCAGTGTCCGGGGGAGGTACGAGCAGTACTTC. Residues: CASSVRGRYEQYF.

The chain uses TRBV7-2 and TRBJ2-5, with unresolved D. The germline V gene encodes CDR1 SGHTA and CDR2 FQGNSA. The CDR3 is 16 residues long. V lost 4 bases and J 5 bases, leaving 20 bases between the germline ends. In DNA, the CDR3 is TGTGCCAGCAGCTACTTAGCCCAGATTCCTAGGGAGACCCAGTACTTC. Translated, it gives CASSYLAQIPRETQYF.

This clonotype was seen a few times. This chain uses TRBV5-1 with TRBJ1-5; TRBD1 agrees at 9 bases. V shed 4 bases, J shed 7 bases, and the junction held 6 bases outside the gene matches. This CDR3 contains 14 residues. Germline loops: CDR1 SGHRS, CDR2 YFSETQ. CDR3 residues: CASSLGTGQQPQHF. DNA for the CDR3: TGCGCCAGCAGCCTTGGGACAGGGCAGCAGCCCCAGCATTTT.

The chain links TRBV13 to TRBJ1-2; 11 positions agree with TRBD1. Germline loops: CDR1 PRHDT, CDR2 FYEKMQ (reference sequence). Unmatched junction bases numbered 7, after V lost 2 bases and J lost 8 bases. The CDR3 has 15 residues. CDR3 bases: TGTGCCAGCAGCTTATCTGGACAGGGGGCGCAAGGCTACACCTTC. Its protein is CASSLSGQGAQGYTF. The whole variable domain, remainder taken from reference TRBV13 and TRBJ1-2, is AAGVIQSPRHLIKEKRETATLKCYPIPRHDTVYWYQQGPGQDPQFLISFYEKMQSDKGSIPDRFSAQQFSDYHSELNMSSLELGDSALYFCASSLSGQGAQGYTFGSGTRLTVV.

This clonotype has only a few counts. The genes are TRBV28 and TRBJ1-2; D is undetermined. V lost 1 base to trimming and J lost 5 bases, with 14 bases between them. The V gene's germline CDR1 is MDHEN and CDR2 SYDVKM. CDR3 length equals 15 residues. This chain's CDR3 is CASSLSQAPGYGYTF. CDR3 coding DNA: TGTGCCAGCAGTTTATCCCAGGCCCCGGGATATGGCTACACCTTC.

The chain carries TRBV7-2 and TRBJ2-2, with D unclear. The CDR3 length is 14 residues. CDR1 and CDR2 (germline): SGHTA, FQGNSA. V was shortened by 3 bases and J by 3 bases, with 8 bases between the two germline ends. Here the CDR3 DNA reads TGTGCCAGCAGCTTCGACGGGTACACCGGGGAGCTGTTTTTT. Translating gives CASSFDGYTGELFF.

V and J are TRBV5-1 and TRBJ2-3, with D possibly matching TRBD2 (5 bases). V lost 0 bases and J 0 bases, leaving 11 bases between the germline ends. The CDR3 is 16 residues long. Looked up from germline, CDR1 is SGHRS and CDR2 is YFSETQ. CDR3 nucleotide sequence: TGCGCCAGCAGCTTGGAGCCGGGAACTAGCACAGATACGCAGTATTTT. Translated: CASSLEPGTSTDTQYF.

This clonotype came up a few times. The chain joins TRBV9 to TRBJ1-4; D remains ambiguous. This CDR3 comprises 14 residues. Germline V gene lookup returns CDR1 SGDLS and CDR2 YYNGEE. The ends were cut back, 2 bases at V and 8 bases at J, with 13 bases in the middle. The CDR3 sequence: CASSVTEVGEKLFF. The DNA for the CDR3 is TGTGCCAGCAGCGTTACGGAGGTGGGGGAAAAACTGTTTTTT.

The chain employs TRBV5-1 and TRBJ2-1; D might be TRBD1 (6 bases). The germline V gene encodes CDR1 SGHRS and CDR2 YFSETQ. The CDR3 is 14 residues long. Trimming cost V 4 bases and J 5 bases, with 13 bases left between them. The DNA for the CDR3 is TGCGCCAGCAGCCGACGGACAGCCCACAATGAGCAGTTCTTC. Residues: CASSRRTAHNEQFF.

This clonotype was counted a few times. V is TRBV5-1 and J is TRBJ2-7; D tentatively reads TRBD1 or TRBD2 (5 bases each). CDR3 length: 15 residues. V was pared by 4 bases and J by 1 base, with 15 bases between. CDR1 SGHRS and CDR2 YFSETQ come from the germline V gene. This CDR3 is CASSPGRWESYEQYF. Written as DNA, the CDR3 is TGCGCCAGCAGCCCGGGACGGTGGGAATCCTACGAGCAGTACTTC.

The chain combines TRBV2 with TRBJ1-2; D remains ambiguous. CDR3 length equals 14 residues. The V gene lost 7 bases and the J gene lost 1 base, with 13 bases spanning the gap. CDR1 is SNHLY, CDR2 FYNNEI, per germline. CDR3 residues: CASTSILGNYGYTF. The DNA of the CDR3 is TGTGCCAGCACGAGTATTCTCGGTAACTATGGCTACACCTTC. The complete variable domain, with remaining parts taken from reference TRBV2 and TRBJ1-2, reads EPEVTQTPSHQVTQMGQEVILRCVPISNHLYFYWYRQILGQKVEFLVSFYNNEISEKSEIFDDQFSVERPDGSNFTLKIRSTKLEDSAMYFCASTSILGNYGYTFGSGTRLTVV.

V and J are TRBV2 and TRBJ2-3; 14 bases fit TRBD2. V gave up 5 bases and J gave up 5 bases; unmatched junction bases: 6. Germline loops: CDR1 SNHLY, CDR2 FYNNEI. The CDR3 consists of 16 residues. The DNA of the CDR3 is TGTGCCAGCAGTTTTAGCGGACTAGCGGGGGGAGATACGCAGTATTTT. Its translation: CASSFSGLAGGDTQYF.

CDR3 sequence reads: CASSVETAPSTDTQYF. The CDR3 bases are TGTGCCAGCAGCGTAGAGACAGCCCCTAGCACAGATACGCAGTATTTT. The chain employs TRBV9 and TRBJ2-3; D possibly corresponds to TRBD1 (5 bases). The CDR3 has 16 residues. Germline V gene sequence: CDR1 SGDLS, CDR2 YYNGEE. Trimming removed 0 bases from V and 0 bases from J, with 11 bases in between.

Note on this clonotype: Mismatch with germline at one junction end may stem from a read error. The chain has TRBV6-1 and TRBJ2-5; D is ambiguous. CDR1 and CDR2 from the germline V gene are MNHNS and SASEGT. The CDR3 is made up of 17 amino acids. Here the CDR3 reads CASSEPRIAVDQETQYF. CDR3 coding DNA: TGTGCCAGCAGTGAACCCCGGATTGCGGTGGACCAAGAAACCCAGTACTTC.

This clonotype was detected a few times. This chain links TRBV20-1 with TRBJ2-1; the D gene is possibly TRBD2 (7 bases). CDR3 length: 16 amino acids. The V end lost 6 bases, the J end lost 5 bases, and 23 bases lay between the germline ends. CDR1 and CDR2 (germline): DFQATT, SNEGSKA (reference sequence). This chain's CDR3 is CSARTPLAGANNEQFF. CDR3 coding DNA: TGCAGTGCCCGAACCCCACTGGCGGGGGCGAACAATGAGCAGTTCTTC.

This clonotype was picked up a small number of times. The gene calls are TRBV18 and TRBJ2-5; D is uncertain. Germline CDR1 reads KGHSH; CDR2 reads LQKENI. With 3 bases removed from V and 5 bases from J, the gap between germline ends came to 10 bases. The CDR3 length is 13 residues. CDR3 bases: TGTGCCAGCTCACCCCGCAATGCGGAGACCCAGTACTTC. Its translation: CASSPRNAETQYF.

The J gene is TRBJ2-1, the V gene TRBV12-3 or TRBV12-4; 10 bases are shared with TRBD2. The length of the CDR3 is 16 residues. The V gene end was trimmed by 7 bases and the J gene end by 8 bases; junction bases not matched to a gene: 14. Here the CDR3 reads CASTTEPSGGRDEQFF. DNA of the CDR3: TGTGCCAGCACCACCGAGCCTAGCGGGGGTCGGGATGAGCAGTTCTTC.

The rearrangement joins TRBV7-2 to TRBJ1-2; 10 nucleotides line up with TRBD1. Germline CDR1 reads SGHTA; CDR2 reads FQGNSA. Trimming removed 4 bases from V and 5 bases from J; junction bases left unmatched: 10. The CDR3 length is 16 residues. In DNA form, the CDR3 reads TGTGCCAGCAGCTCTGGGCGGGACAGGGGAGGTTATGGCTACACCTTC. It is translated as CASSSGRDRGGYGYTF.

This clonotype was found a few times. CDR3 protein: CASSLRSGGDTQYF. The CDR3 coding sequence is TGTGCCAGCAGCTTGAGATCGGGGGGCGATACGCAGTATTTT. V gene TRBV7-2 combines with J gene TRBJ2-3, with a possible D match to TRBD2 (7 bases). The CDR3 covers 14 residues. CDR1 and CDR2 from the germline V gene are SGHTA and FQGNSA. V was shortened by 3 bases and J by 6 bases, with 13 bases between the two germline ends.